This T cell receptor beta chain was profiled in a study of low-dose radiotherapy and immunotherapy resistance in tumors. Overall study: The 200 mg/m2 dose of intravenous cyclophosphamide was given every two weeks, one day before radiation and immunotherapy.

Time point defined: before trial treatment. Every donor's regimen consisted of nivolumab, ipilimumab, aspirin, low-dose cyclophosphamide and low-dose radiotherapy. Inclusion covered patients whose advanced solid tumors lacked tumor-infiltrating lymphocytes. TRAV- and TRBV-specific primers primed first-strand cDNA, covering alpha and beta chains. A constant-region primer paired with the V-primer adapter amplified TCRs over approximately 18 PCR cycles. It was by in vitro transcription that isolated mRNA was amplified. TCRdb reanalysed the reads using MiXCR and keeps one entry per CDR3 protein. The table records 65,000 to 100,000 distinct CDR3 sequences, roughly a sixth of them present only once. Germline loops: CDR1 MNHNS, CDR2 SASEGT. J lost 0 bases, V lost 0 bases, and 6 bases had no gene match. The CDR3 consists of 17 residues.

This TCR derives from a male donor with prostate cancer. Material: PBMCs, obtained before treatment. This rearrangement joins TRBV6-1 to TRBJ2-7, with 9 nucleotides matching TRBD2. In nucleotides, the CDR3 is TGTGCCAGCAGTGAAGCTAGCGGGGGAGAGCCCTCCTACGAGCAGTACTTC. Amino acids: CASSEASGGEPSYEQYF.